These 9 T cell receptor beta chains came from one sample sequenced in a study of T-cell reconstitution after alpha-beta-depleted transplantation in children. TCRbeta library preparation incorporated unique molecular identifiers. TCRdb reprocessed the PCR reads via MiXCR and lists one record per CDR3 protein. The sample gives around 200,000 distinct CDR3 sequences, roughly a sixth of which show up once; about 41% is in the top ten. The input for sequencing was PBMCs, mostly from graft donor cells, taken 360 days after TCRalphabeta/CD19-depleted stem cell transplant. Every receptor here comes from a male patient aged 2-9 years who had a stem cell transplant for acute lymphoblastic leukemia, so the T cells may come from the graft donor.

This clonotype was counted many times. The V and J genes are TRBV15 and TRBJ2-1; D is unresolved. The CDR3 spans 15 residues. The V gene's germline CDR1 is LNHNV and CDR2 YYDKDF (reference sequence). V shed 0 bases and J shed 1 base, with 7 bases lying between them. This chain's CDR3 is CATSREVRSYNEQFF. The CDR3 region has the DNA TGTGCCACCAGCAGAGAAGTCAGATCCTACAATGAGCAGTTCTTC.

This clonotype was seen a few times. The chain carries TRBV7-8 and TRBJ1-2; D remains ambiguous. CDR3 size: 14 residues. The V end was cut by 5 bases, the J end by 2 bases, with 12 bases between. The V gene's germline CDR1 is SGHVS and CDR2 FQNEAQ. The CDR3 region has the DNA TGTGCCAGCAGCCTACGGGAGATGAACTATGGCTACACCTTC. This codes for CASSLREMNYGYTF.

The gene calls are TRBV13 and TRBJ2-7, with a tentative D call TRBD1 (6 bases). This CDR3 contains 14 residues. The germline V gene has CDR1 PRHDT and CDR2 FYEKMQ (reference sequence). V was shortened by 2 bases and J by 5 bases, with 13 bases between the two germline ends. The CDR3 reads CASSLRRGTNEQYF. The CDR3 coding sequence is TGTGCCAGCAGCTTAAGAAGGGGGACAAACGAGCAGTACTTC.

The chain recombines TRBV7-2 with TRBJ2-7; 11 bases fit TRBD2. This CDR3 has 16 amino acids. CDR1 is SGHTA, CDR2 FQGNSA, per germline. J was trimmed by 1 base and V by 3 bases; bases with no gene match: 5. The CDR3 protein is CASSFLAGGLSYEQYF. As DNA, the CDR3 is TGTGCCAGCAGCTTCTTAGCGGGAGGGCTTTCCTACGAGCAGTACTTC.

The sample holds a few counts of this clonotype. CDR3 sequence reads: CASTERVDRNQPQHF. The CDR3 DNA reads as TGTGCCAGCACTGAGAGGGTAGATAGGAATCAGCCCCAGCATTTT. The gene calls are TRBV12-3 or TRBV12-4 and TRBJ1-5, with D uncertain. This CDR3 spans 15 amino acids. V dropped 7 bases and J dropped 4 bases, with 17 bases sitting between them.

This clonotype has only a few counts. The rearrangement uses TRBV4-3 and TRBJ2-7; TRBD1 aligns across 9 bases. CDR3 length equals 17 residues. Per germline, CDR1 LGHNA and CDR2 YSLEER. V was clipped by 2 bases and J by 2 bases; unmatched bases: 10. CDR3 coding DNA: TGCGCCAGCAGCCAATGGGAAACGGGACAGGGTACCTACGAGCAGTACTTC. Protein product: CASSQWETGQGTYEQYF.

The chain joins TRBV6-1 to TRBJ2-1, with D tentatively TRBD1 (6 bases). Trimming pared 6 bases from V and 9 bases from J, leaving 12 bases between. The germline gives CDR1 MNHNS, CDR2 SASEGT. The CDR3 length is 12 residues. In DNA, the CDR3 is TGTGCCAGCAGGCCAGGGGCAGGTGAGCAGTTCTTC. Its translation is CASRPGAGEQFF.

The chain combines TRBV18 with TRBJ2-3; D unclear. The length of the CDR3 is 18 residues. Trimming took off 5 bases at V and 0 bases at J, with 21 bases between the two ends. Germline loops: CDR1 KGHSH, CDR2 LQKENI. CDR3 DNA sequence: TGTGCCAGCTCAGAAGGATGGCCAGACCCCTCTAGCACAGATACGCAGTATTTT. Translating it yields CASSEGWPDPSSTDTQYF.

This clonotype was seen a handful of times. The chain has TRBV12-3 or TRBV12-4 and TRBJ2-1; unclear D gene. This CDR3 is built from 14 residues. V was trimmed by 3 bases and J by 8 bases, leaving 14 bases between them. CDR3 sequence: CASSFSMAEDEQFF. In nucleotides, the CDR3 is TGTGCCAGCAGTTTCTCGATGGCAGAAGATGAGCAGTTCTTC.